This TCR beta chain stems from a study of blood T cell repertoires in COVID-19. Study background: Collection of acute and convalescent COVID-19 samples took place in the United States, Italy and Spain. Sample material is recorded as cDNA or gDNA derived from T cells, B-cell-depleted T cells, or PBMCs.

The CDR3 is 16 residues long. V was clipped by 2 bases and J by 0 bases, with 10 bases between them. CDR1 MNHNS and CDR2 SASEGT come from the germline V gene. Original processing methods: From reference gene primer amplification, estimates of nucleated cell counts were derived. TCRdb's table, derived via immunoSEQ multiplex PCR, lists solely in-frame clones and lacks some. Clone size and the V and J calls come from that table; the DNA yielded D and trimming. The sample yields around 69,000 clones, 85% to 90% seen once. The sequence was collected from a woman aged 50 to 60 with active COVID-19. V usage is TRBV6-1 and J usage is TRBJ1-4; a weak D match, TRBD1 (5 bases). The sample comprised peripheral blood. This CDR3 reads CASSEWQGATNEKLFF. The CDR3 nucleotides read TGTGCCAGCAGTGAATGGCAGGGTGCAACTAATGAAAAACTGTTTTTT.